The clone carrying this T cell receptor beta chain was counted between two and nine times. Antigen specificity is unknown. The CDR3 is 14 amino acids. Per the germline V gene, CDR1 is SGHRS and CDR2 is YFSETQ. With 0 bases removed from V and 2 bases from J, the gap between germline ends came to 7 bases. This sample is part of a study of beta chain features in type 1 diabetes. Study outcomes and limitations: Shortening of TCRB CDR3s, moderate but significant, appeared in all four CD4+ subsets of Type 1 diabetes patients. An over-representation of cells with high TCR expression could result from cDNA sequencing.

The entirety of the isolated RNA underwent reverse transcription, so expressed TCRB transcripts were sequenced. Sequencing used immunoSEQ multiplex PCR; TCRdb keeps in-frame clones, though not all of them. The sample records 300,000 to 350,000 clones, 14% being singletons. Input material: central memory CD4+ T cells from blood. The clonotype was recovered from a man aged 30 to 45 in good health. The chain links TRBV5-1 to TRBJ2-3; D is uncertain. CDR3 sequence: CASSLDGYTDTQYF. For the CDR3, the DNA is TGCGCCAGCAGCTTGGATGGCTACACAGATACGCAGTATTTT.